This T cell receptor beta chain was obtained from a study of control samples from healthy donors and cancer patients. Germline CDR1 reads SGHTA; CDR2 reads FQGNSA. The trim removed 2 bases at V and 5 bases at J, leaving 5 bases unmatched. This CDR3 region has 15 residues. Clones were read by immunoSEQ multiplex PCR, and TCRdb kept only the in-frame ones, dropping some. The data hold 150,000 to 200,000 clones, with more than 90% observed a single time. This receptor was taken from a young man in good health. V gene TRBV7-2 combines with J gene TRBJ2-1; 8 bases are a match to TRBD2. What was sequenced was blood. The CDR3 DNA is TGTGCCAGCAGCTTACGGGGGGGACTTCACAATGAGCAGTTCTTC. This codes for CASSLRGGLHNEQFF.